What follows is one T cell receptor beta chain and its context. Ten or more counts support this clonotype. The specificity of this receptor is unknown. No much larger clone exists at a distance of one base, and base qualities are not known. This sample was included in a study of patients with pleural tuberculosis (dated by TCRdb to the mid-2010s). Data came from an Illumina Genome Analyzer IIx. The public reads were reanalyzed by TCRdb: fastp trimming at Q25, MiXCR alignment, in-frame beta chains only. Entries that share a CDR3 protein sequence are merged under the most common genes and DNA. The sample includes about 50,000 distinct CDR3 sequences, with 6% to 8% observed a single time. The ten largest clones capture about a sixth of the sample. CDR1 and CDR2 (SGHAT, FQNNGV) derive from the germline V gene. V loses 5 bases, J loses 7 bases, and the germline ends lie 14 bases apart. Measured from the cysteine to the phenylalanine, the CDR3 is 13 residues long. The retained sequence is limited to the CDR3, 39 bases, with the frame set at the first base.

The chain uses TRBV11-2 and TRBJ1-1; TRBD1 is a weak D gene call, 6 bases matching. This sequence originates from a human donor with pleural tuberculosis. The CDR3 corresponds to CASSVQGSGEAFF. The nucleotide sequence is TGTGCCAGCAGCGTACAGGGATCTGGTGAAGCTTTCTTT.